The rows below give T cell receptor beta chains drawn from one sample of a study of blood T cell repertoires in COVID-19. Assay: immunoSEQ multiplex PCR; the TCRdb copy retains only in-frame clones and omits some. The sample has fewer than 500,000 clones, approximately 87% seen once. The sequenced sample consisted of PBMCs or T cells enriched from blood (not recorded which). The receptors stem from a young man who had recovered from COVID-19. Both conserved end residues are part of each CDR3. The order of the fields is V gene, J gene, clone size, D gene, CDR3 protein, CDR3 DNA. A D gene is named only where the DNA matches it firmly. Clone sizes are given selectively: once, few, many, or a class where the clone is expanded.

TRBV2	TRBJ1-6	-	-	CATRTDRLHF	TGTGCCACCCGGACAGACCGCCTCCACTTT
TRBV5-1	TRBJ1-6	few	-	CASNEGLNSPLHF	TGCGCCAGCAACGAGGGCCTTAATTCACCCCTCCACTTT
TRBV10-1	TRBJ2-2	-	TRBD2	CASSGGSVTGELFF	TGCGCCAGCAGCGGGGGGAGCGTTACCGGGGAGCTGTTTTTT
TRBV13	TRBJ1-5	-	-	CASSLDGGRGPQHF	TGTGCCAGCAGCTTAGATGGGGGCCGGGGGCCCCAGCATTTT
TRBV6-2/TRBV6-3	TRBJ2-2	few	-	CASSYGLTGIAGELFF	TGTGCCAGCAGTTATGGCCTCACAGGGATCGCCGGGGAGCTGTTTTTT
TRBV11-2	TRBJ2-2	-	-	CASSLPRGGTGELFF	TGTGCCAGCAGCTTACCTAGAGGTGGCACCGGGGAGCTGTTTTTT
TRBV2	TRBJ1-5	-	-	CASSFDMAAGQPQHF	TGTGCCAGTAGCTTTGACATGGCAGCGGGACAGCCCCAGCATTTT
TRBV7-9	TRBJ1-4	-	-	CASSPHPTGFKEKLFF	TGTGCCAGCAGCCCCCACCCCACAGGGTTTAAGGAAAAACTGTTTTTT
TRBV3-1/TRBV3-2	TRBJ1-2	-	-	CASSQWGEGNRVGYTF	TGTGCCAGCAGCCAATGGGGGGAGGGAAATCGAGTGGGCTACACCTTC
TRBV29-1	TRBJ1-2	-	-	CSVERDRGYTF	TGCAGCGTTGAACGGGATCGTGGCTACACCTTC
TRBV3-1/TRBV3-2	TRBJ2-2	-	-	CASSHAVRSPGELFF	TGTGCCAGCAGCCATGCGGTAAGGTCGCCCGGGGAGCTGTTTTTT
TRBV7-3	TRBJ2-1	-	TRBD2	CASSLTPVLAGGAEQFF	TGTGCCAGCAGCTTAACCCCTGTACTAGCGGGGGGAGCTGAGCAGTTCTTC
TRBV7-8	TRBJ2-7	-	TRBD1	CASSDRQGLTYEQYF	TGTGCCAGCAGCGACCGACAGGGCCTGACCTACGAGCAGTACTTC
TRBV7-9	TRBJ1-2	-	TRBD1	CATPGQDQNGYTF	TGTGCCACCCCGGGACAGGATCAAAATGGCTACACCTTC
TRBV6-5	TRBJ2-1	-	TRBD1	CASSPHPGGFNEQFF	TGTGCCAGCAGTCCACACCCAGGGGGTTTCAATGAGCAGTTCTTC
TRBV11-2	TRBJ1-2	-	-	CASSLDNSLYGYTF	TGTGCCAGCAGCTTAGATAATAGCCTCTATGGCTACACCTTC
TRBV14	TRBJ2-1	-	TRBD2	CASSPRTSGEYNEQFF	TGTGCCAGCAGCCCCAGGACTAGCGGGGAGTACAATGAGCAGTTCTTC
TRBV9	TRBJ1-4	-	TRBD1	CASSPTGRPGGREKLFF	TGTGCCAGCAGCCCTACCGGTCGGCCAGGGGGACGGGAAAAACTGTTTTTT
TRBV18	TRBJ2-1	-	TRBD2	CASSPTSGDYNEQFF	TGTGCCAGCTCACCAACTAGCGGGGACTACAATGAGCAGTTCTTC
TRBV9	TRBJ1-3	-	-	CASSKETGPGNTIYF	TGTGCCAGCAGCAAGGAGACAGGACCTGGAAACACCATATATTTT
TRBV4-2	TRBJ2-7	-	-	CASSQRQGGRDTSYEQYF	TGTGCCAGCAGCCAGCGACAAGGAGGACGGGACACCTCCTACGAGCAGTACTTC
TRBV5-1	TRBJ1-1	-	-	CASSSPQGGSTEAFF	TGCGCCAGCAGCTCGCCCCAGGGAGGGAGCACTGAAGCTTTCTTT
TRBV20-1	TRBJ1-2	-	-	CSASPGDGYTF	TGCAGTGCTTCCCCAGGGGATGGCTACACCTTC
TRBV7-9	TRBJ2-1	-	TRBD2	CASSLQGLADEQFF	TGTGCCAGCAGCCTCCAGGGACTAGCGGATGAGCAGTTCTTC
TRBV6-2/TRBV6-3	TRBJ1-5	-	-	CASSYSVSRGNQPQHF	TGTGCCAGCAGTTACTCCGTGTCCAGGGGAAATCAGCCCCAGCATTTT
TRBV14	TRBJ1-2	-	-	CASSQDLQGGYTF	TGTGCCAGCAGCCAAGATCTACAGGGTGGCTACACCTTC
TRBV5-1	TRBJ2-3	-	TRBD2	CASIGLAGAPDTQYF	TGCGCCAGCATAGGCCTAGCGGGGGCCCCAGATACGCAGTATTTT
TRBV12-5	TRBJ1-2	once	-	CASGLDGLYGYTF	TGTGCTAGTGGTTTGGACGGACTCTATGGCTACACCTTC
TRBV20-1	TRBJ2-7	-	-	CSARRQYEQYF	TGCAGTGCTAGGAGGCAGTACGAGCAGTACTTC
TRBV6-5	TRBJ1-1	-	-	CASSRSPDSVGAAFF	TGTGCCAGCAGTCGAAGTCCCGACAGTGTTGGCGCGGCTTTCTTT
TRBV12-5	TRBJ1-2	-	-	CASAPSPPSGYTF	TGTGCTAGTGCCCCATCCCCCCCGAGCGGCTACACCTTC
TRBV13	TRBJ2-3	-	-	CASSPRLPDTQYF	TGTGCCAGCAGCCCCCGACTACCAGATACGCAGTATTTT
TRBV30	TRBJ1-5	-	-	CAWSTTVNQPQHF	TGTGCCTGGAGTACGACAGTCAATCAGCCCCAGCATTTT
TRBV6-6	TRBJ2-1	-	TRBD2	CASRLAGGPGFF	TGTGCCAGCAGGCTAGCGGGGGGCCCGGGGTTCTTC
TRBV6-6	TRBJ1-4	-	-	CASSYEGFPGLLFF	TGTGCCAGCAGTTACGAGGGCTTCCCTGGGCTACTGTTTTTT
TRBV27	TRBJ1-4	once	-	CASSFVGAPTNEKLFF	TGTGCCAGCAGTTTCGTAGGGGCCCCAACTAATGAAAAACTGTTTTTT
TRBV6-2/TRBV6-3	TRBJ2-7	-	TRBD2	CASSRLAGENYEQYF	TGTGCCAGCAGCCGGCTAGCGGGGGAAAACTACGAGCAGTACTTC
TRBV25-1	TRBJ2-3	-	TRBD2	CASTVAGGSDTQYF	TGTGCCAGCACTGTAGCGGGGGGATCAGATACGCAGTATTTT
TRBV7-2	TRBJ2-2	-	-	CASSPRTRGTFGLFF	TGTGCCAGCAGCCCAAGAACTCGCGGGACTTTTGGGCTGTTTTTT
TRBV7-9	TRBJ2-7	-	-	CASSLGSGLQEEQYF	TGTGCCAGCAGCTTAGGGTCGGGACTCCAGGAGGAGCAGTACTTC
TRBV27	TRBJ1-1	-	-	CASTAEAFF	TGTGCCAGCACCGCTGAAGCTTTCTTT
TRBV11-2	TRBJ1-4	-	TRBD1	CASSLGQGNEKLFF	TGTGCCAGCAGCTTAGGACAGGGAAATGAAAAACTGTTTTTT
TRBV30	TRBJ1-6	-	-	CAWSASDRIKSPLHF	TGTGCCTGGAGTGCTAGTGACAGGATTAAATCACCCCTCCACTTT
TRBV10-3	TRBJ1-6	-	-	CAIKPDTVNSPLHF	TGTGCCATCAAGCCGGACACTGTTAATTCACCCCTCCACTTT
TRBV2	TRBJ2-3	-	TRBD2	CASSVGGGPLDTQYF	TGTGCCAGCAGTGTGGGCGGGGGGCCCCTAGATACGCAGTATTTT
TRBV19	TRBJ1-3	few	-	CATKGGAAFSGNTIYF	TGTGCCACAAAGGGAGGGGCAGCGTTCTCTGGAAACACCATATATTTT
TRBV12-3/TRBV12-4	TRBJ1-1	-	-	CASSFRGNTEAFF	TGTGCCAGCAGCTTCAGGGGGAACACTGAAGCTTTCTTT
TRBV6-2/TRBV6-3	TRBJ2-3	-	-	CASSYRPVTDTQYF	TGTGCCAGCAGTTACCGCCCAGTCACAGATACGCAGTATTTT
TRBV9	TRBJ2-5	-	-	CASTMTYQDQETQYF	TGTGCCAGCACCATGACATATCAGGACCAAGAGACCCAGTACTTC
TRBV19	TRBJ1-5	-	-	CASSPPTASNQPQHF	TGTGCCAGTAGTCCTCCGACAGCTAGCAATCAGCCCCAGCATTTT
TRBV4-1	TRBJ1-1	-	TRBD1	CASSQGQGTAFF	TGCGCCAGCAGCCAAGGACAGGGGACAGCTTTCTTT
TRBV11-2	TRBJ2-1	-	-	CASSLDPGKQFF	TGTGCCAGCAGCTTAGATCCCGGGAAGCAGTTCTTC
TRBV30	TRBJ2-7	-	-	CAWSREFPYEQYF	TGTGCCTGGAGTAGGGAGTTTCCCTACGAGCAGTACTTC
TRBV4-3	TRBJ2-2	-	-	CASRRGASNTGELFF	TGCGCCAGCAGACGGGGGGCTTCGAACACCGGGGAGCTGTTTTTT